Listed below are T cell receptor beta chains from one sample, sequenced in a study of shared clonotypes between healthy human individuals. Sequencing was performed with immunoSEQ multiplex PCR; in TCRdb, only in-frame clones are kept and a portion is missing. The table includes fewer than 1.4 million clones, 75% to 85% detected once. The sample taken for sequencing was memory CD4+ T cells from PBMCs. The source of these receptors is a man between 18 and 35 years old in good health. Some clones in this sample may be carry-over from other donors' samples. CDR3s include the opening cysteine and the closing phenylalanine or tryptophan. D genes are given only for firm matches. Clone size is stated in some rows and not others, as once, few, many or a class when expanded.

13	TRBV9	TRBJ2-1	.	few	TGTGCCAGCAGCTTAGGTAGCGGAAGACCGCAGTTCTTC	CASSLGSGRPQFF
16	TRBV18	TRBJ2-2	.	.	TGTGCCAGCTCACCACTTAGAGGGACTCACACCGGGGAGCTGTTTTTT	CASSPLRGTHTGELFF
15	TRBV9	TRBJ1-3	TRBD1	few	TGTGCCAGCAGCGCCCGGACAGGGGGAAGAAACACCATATATTTT	CASSARTGGRNTIYF
14	TRBV30	TRBJ1-1	.	.	TGTGCCTGGAGGGACCAGGGGTTCGGGCCTGAAGCTTTCTTT	CAWRDQGFGPEAFF
14	TRBV5-1	TRBJ1-5	.	once	TGCGCCAGCAGCTTGTTAGGGGGGCGGCAGCCCCAGCATTTT	CASSLLGGRQPQHF
12	TRBV28	TRBJ1-2	.	.	TGTGCCAGCAGGGACCTGACGGCTGGCTACACCTTC	CASRDLTAGYTF
15	TRBV2	TRBJ1-3	TRBD1	.	TGTGCCAGCAGTGACCAACGGACAGGGGGAAACACCATATATTTT	CASSDQRTGGNTIYF
13	TRBV7-3	TRBJ1-1	.	many	TGTGCCAGCAGCACCAGTGTGAACACTGAAGCTTTCTTT	CASSTSVNTEAFF
15	TRBV7-9	TRBJ2-2	TRBD1	.	TGTGCCAGCAGCCGTCCAGGGGGCCGGACCGGGGAGCTGTTTTTT	CASSRPGGRTGELFF
12	TRBV7-9	TRBJ1-1	.	once	TGTGCCAGCAGCTTAATGGGGTTAACGGCTTTCTTT	CASSLMGLTAFF
12	TRBV5-1	TRBJ1-1	.	.	TGCGCCAGCAGCCCCTTCGGGACTGAAGCTTTCTTT	CASSPFGTEAFF
19	TRBV15	TRBJ2-1	.	.	TGTGCCACCAGCAACAACCCGTATGGTGGCGGCGGGATAATGGATGAGCAGTTCTTC	CATSNNPYGGGGIMDEQFF
13	TRBV6-1	TRBJ2-7	.	.	TGTGCCAGCATAAGGGGGAGCTCCTACGAGCAGTACTTC	CASIRGSSYEQYF
14	TRBV19	TRBJ1-5	.	.	TGTGCCAGTTCTCCACCCGGCAGGAATCAGCCCCAGCATTTT	CASSPPGRNQPQHF
15	TRBV5-1	TRBJ1-2	.	once	TGCGCCAGCAGCTCCGCCGGGGGACCGAACTATGGCTACACCTTC	CASSSAGGPNYGYTF
16	TRBV9	TRBJ2-1	.	.	TGTGCCAGCAGCGCCGTAGCGAGCCTCTCCTACAATGAGCAGTTCTTC	CASSAVASLSYNEQFF
15	TRBV28	TRBJ2-3	.	.	TGTGCCAGCAGTTCACGGGAGTTCGGAAGAGATACGCAGTATTTT	CASSSREFGRDTQYF
12	TRBV28	TRBJ1-4	.	.	TGTGCCAGCAGACAGGCGGGAGAAAAACTGTTTTTT	CASRQAGEKLFF
17	TRBV19	TRBJ1-2	.	.	TGTGCCAGTACCCCCCCCCAAAGGGCACCTCGGAACGATGGCTACACCTTC	CASTPPQRAPRNDGYTF
16	TRBV4-1	TRBJ2-3	.	.	TGCGCCAGCAGCCATCCCCGCAGGGGAAGTGGAGATACGCAGTATTTT	CASSHPRRGSGDTQYF
16	TRBV11-2	TRBJ2-7	TRBD1	.	TGTGCCAGCAGCCTCAATGTGGGACAGGGGGCGGGTGAGCAGTACTTC	CASSLNVGQGAGEQYF
15	TRBV6-1	TRBJ1-5	.	.	TGTGCCAGCATGATCAGTCGCTCTCACAATCAGCCCCAGCATTTT	CASMISRSHNQPQHF
16	TRBV19	TRBJ2-1	.	.	TGTGCCAGTAGTATAGTCACAGGTTCCTCCTACAATGAGCAGTTCTTC	CASSIVTGSSYNEQFF
13	TRBV10-3	TRBJ1-2	.	.	TGTGCCATCAGTGAAGGGATTAACTATGGCTACACCTTC	CAISEGINYGYTF